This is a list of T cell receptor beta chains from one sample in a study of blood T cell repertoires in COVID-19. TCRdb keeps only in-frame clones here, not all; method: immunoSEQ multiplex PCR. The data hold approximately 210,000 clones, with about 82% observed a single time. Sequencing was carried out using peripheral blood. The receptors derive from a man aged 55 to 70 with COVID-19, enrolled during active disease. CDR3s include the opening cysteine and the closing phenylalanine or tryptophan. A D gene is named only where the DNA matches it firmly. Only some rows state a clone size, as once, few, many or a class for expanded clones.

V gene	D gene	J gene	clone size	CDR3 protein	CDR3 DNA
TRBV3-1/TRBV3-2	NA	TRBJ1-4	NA	CASSHSGVATNEKLFF	TGTGCCAGCAGCCACTCAGGGGTTGCAACTAATGAAAAACTGTTTTTT
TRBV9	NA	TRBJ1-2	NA	CASSVGPGSNYGYTF	TGTGCCAGCAGCGTAGGTCCAGGATCTAACTATGGCTACACCTTC
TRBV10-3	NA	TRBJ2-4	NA	CAISEPDRNIQYF	TGTGCCATCAGTGAGCCCGACAGAAACATTCAGTACTTC
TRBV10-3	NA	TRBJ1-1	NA	CAISESPTGNKREAFF	TGTGCCATCAGTGAGTCCCCGACAGGAAATAAGCGGGAAGCTTTCTTT
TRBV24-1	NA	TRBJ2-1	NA	CATSDTRQGSYNEQFF	TGTGCCACCAGTGATACCCGTCAGGGCTCCTACAATGAGCAGTTCTTC
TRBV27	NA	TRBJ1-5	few	CASTHSGGRFNQPQHF	TGTGCCAGCACTCACAGCGGGGGGCGGTTCAATCAGCCCCAGCATTTT
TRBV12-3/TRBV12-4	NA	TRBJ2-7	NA	CASSLQRIYEQYF	TGTGCCAGCAGTTTACAGCGTATCTACGAGCAGTACTTC
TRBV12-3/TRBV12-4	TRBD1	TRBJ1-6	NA	CASSGTGGSPLHF	TGTGCCAGCAGTGGGACAGGAGGTTCACCCCTCCACTTT
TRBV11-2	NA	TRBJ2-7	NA	CASSFLAEQYF	TGTGCCAGCAGCTTTCTGGCCGAGCAGTACTTC
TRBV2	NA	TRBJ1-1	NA	CASRADRNTEAFF	TGTGCCAGCAGGGCGGACAGGAACACTGAAGCTTTCTTT
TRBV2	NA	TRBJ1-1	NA	CASNGGADTEAFF	TGTGCCAGCAACGGAGGAGCTGACACTGAAGCTTTCTTT
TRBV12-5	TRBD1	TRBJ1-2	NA	CASGLVLGDSNYGYTF	TGTGCTAGTGGTTTGGTATTGGGGGACAGTAACTATGGCTACACCTTC
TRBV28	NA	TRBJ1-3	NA	CASSLGGGGAGNTIYF	TGTGCCAGCAGCCTAGGCGGGGGTGGAGCAGGAAACACCATATATTTT
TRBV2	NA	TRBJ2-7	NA	CASSDASGAYEQYF	TGTGCCAGCAGTGATGCCAGCGGAGCCTACGAGCAGTACTTC
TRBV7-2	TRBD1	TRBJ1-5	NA	CASSLEGTVNQPQHF	TGTGCCAGCAGCTTAGAGGGGACAGTAAATCAGCCCCAGCATTTT
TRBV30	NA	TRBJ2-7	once	CAWSVLGVEQYF	TGTGCCTGGAGTGTACTCGGGGTCGAGCAGTACTTC
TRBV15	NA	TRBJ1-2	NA	CATSRINYGYTF	TGTGCCACCAGCCGTATTAACTATGGCTACACCTTC
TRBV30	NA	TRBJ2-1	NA	CAWSVWAGLGNEQFF	TGTGCCTGGAGTGTATGGGCAGGGTTGGGCAATGAGCAGTTCTTC
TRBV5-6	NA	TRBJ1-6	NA	CASSSVVGGGLLRDSPLHF	TGTGCCAGCAGCTCGGTTGTTGGCGGGGGGCTCCTCCGGGATTCACCCCTCCACTTT
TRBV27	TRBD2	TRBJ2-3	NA	CASSVGTSGTRTDTQYF	TGTGCCAGCAGTGTCGGGACTAGCGGGACTCGCACAGATACGCAGTATTTT
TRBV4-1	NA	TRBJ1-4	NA	CASSQDPGHNEKLFF	TGCGCCAGCAGCCAAGATCCGGGACATAATGAAAAACTGTTTTTT
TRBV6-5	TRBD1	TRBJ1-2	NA	CASSYSYGTANYGYTF	TGTGCCAGCAGTTACTCGTATGGGACAGCGAACTATGGCTACACCTTC
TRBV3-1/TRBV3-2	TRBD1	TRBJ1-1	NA	CASNISPGQGGAFF	TGTGCCAGCAACATCTCCCCGGGACAGGGGGGAGCTTTCTTT
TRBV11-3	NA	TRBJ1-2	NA	CASSLLRGDGYTF	TGTGCCAGCAGCTTACTCCGGGGAGATGGCTACACCTTC
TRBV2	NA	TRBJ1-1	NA	CASSVTTEAFF	TGTGCCAGCAGTGTCACTACTGAAGCTTTCTTT
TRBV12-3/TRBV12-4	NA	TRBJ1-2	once	CASSLGDLYGYTF	TGTGCCAGCAGTTTAGGCGATCTCTATGGCTACACCTTC
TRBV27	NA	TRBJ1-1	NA	CASSLSGGLYGFF	TGTGCCAGCAGTTTATCGGGAGGGCTGTACGGTTTCTTT
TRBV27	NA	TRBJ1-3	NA	CASRQGSSGNTIYF	TGTGCCAGCAGACAGGGCAGCTCTGGAAACACCATATATTTT
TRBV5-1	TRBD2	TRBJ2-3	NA	CASSWEGDTQYF	TGCGCCAGCAGCTGGGAGGGAGATACGCAGTATTTT
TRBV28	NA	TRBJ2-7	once	CASSLIESYEQYF	TGTGCCAGCAGTTTAATCGAGAGCTACGAGCAGTACTTC
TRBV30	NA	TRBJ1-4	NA	CAWSTPFGGTEKLFF	TGTGCCTGGAGTACCCCCTTTGGGGGCACTGAAAAACTGTTTTTT
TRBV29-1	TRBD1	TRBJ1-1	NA	CSVGTGRATEAFF	TGCAGCGTCGGGACAGGGAGGGCGACTGAAGCTTTCTTT
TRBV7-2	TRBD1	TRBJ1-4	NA	CASSPDRWINEKLFF	TGTGCCAGCAGCCCGGACAGGTGGATTAATGAAAAACTGTTTTTT
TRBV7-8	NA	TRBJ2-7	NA	CASSYWDKGYEQYF	TGTGCCAGCAGCTACTGGGACAAAGGCTACGAGCAGTACTTC
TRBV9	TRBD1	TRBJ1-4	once	CASSAGGLNEKLFF	TGTGCCAGCAGCGCAGGGGGACTTAATGAAAAACTGTTTTTT
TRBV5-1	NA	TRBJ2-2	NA	CASSLEVRQANTGELFF	TGCGCCAGCAGCTTGGAGGTCCGGCAGGCGAACACCGGGGAGCTGTTTTTT
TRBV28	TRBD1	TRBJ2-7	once	CASSLRDRGRYF	TGTGCCAGCAGTTTAAGGGACAGGGGAAGGTACTTC
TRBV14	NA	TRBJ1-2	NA	CASSRLPGGQGYTF	TGTGCCAGCAGCCGCCTACCTGGTGGGCAAGGCTACACCTTC
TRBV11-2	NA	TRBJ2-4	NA	CASSPTGAKNIQYF	TGTGCCAGCAGTCCGACAGGAGCAAAAAACATTCAGTACTTC
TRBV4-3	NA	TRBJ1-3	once	CASSQAATSVGNTIYF	TGCGCCAGCAGCCAAGCGGCAACTAGTGTAGGAAACACCATATATTTT
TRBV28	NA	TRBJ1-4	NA	CASSQTPGAKLFF	TGTGCCAGCAGTCAAACCCCAGGGGCAAAACTGTTTTTT
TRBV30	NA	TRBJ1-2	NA	CAWSPQGRGYGYTF	TGTGCCTGGAGTCCACAGGGTCGGGGCTATGGCTACACCTTC